Each of the 23 T cell receptor beta chains below was sequenced from the same sample in a study of blood T cell repertoires in COVID-19. Assay used: immunoSEQ multiplex PCR; TCRdb lists only in-frame clones, some missing. The repertoire holds roughly 150,000 clones, 75% to 85% seen once, with roughly 6.8% in the top ten. The sample comprised peripheral blood. These receptor sequences come from a woman aged 45 to 65 in a cohort sampled during active or convalescent COVID-19.

This clone was detected once. The V and J genes are TRBV23-1 and TRBJ1-5; 7 positions match TRBD1. TRBV23-1 is identified as an open reading frame with a role that is uncertain. V shed 0 bases and J 3 bases; nucleotides not matched to a gene: 11. CDR3 length: 18 residues. In nucleotides, the CDR3 is TGCGCCAGCAGTCAATCTTTTCGAACAGGGGATGACAATCAGCCCCAGCATTTT. It translates to CASSQSFRTGDDNQPQHF.

This clone appeared a single time. The chain links TRBV5-6 to TRBJ1-3, with D tentatively TRBD1 (5 bases). V was shortened by 1 base and J by 9 bases, with 8 bases between the two germline ends. The CDR3 contains 12 residues. Germline assignment: CDR1 SGHDT and CDR2 YYEEEE. The chain's CDR3 is CASSLYDSTIYF. The CDR3, as DNA: TGTGCCAGCAGCTTGTATGACAGCACCATATATTTT.

This clone was counted a single time. The chain carries TRBV30 and TRBJ1-2; 9 bases match TRBD1. The CDR3 consists of 14 residues. CDR1 is GTSNPN and CDR2 is SVGIG in the germline V gene (reference sequence). After removal of 0 bases from V and 6 bases from J, the junction contained 5 bases not matched to a gene. This CDR3 reads CAWSVTGTGHGYTF. DNA of the CDR3: TGTGCCTGGAGTGTAACCGGGACAGGGCATGGCTACACCTTC.

This clone was counted a few times. The chain combines TRBV10-3 with TRBJ2-1, with no clear D. Looked up from germline, CDR1 is ENHRY and CDR2 is SYGVKD. This CDR3 has 12 amino acids. V was cut by 0 bases and J by 12 bases, with 9 bases left in between. CDR3 DNA: TGTGCCATCAGTGAGTCGATTCTAGGGCAGTTCTTC. Its translation: CAISESILGQFF.

The V and J genes are TRBV3-1 (or the pseudogene TRBV3-2) and TRBJ2-2; 10 bases map to TRBD2. The CDR3 runs to 16 residues. Germline CDR1 reads LGHDT; CDR2 reads YNNKEL (reference sequence). V lost 1 base to trimming and J lost 7 bases; unmatched junction nucleotides: 6. The CDR3 DNA follows: TGTGCCAGCAGCCAAGTCACTAGCGGGGCGGTCGGGGAGCTGTTTTTT. Encoded protein: CASSQVTSGAVGELFF.

This chain connects TRBV6-5 to TRBJ1-2; a possible D gene is TRBD1 (5 bases). Trimming took 7 bases from V and 4 from J, leaving 13 bases between them. CDR1 is MNHEY and CDR2 is SVGAGI in the germline V gene. The CDR3 loop spans 13 amino acids. In nucleotides, the CDR3 is TGTGCCAGCATAGTCTCCGGGGGCTATGGCTACACCTTC. This translates into CASIVSGGYGYTF.

The chain combines TRBV5-5 with TRBJ1-6; 10 bases agree with TRBD1. The CDR3 is 18 residues long. With V trimmed by 0 bases and J by 9 bases, 12 bases remained unmatched. From germline, CDR1 is SGHKS and CDR2 YYEKEE (reference sequence). The CDR3 sequence: CASSLVFGLGQGTSPLHF. The CDR3 nucleotides read TGTGCCAGCAGCTTGGTTTTCGGTTTGGGACAGGGGACTTCACCCCTCCACTTT.

This sequence joins TRBV6-4 and TRBJ1-2, with D unresolved. The germline gives CDR1 MRHNA, CDR2 SNTAGT. Trimming removed 4 bases at V and 2 bases at J, with 8 bases between. This CDR3 contains 13 residues. This CDR3 reads CASSVGRNYGYTF. DNA for the CDR3: TGTGCCAGCAGTGTTGGCAGAAACTATGGCTACACCTTC.

In this sample, this clone turned up once. The chain uses TRBV19 and TRBJ1-2; TRBD1 is a possible D gene (5 bases). Germline V gene lookup returns CDR1 LNHDA and CDR2 SQIVND (reference sequence). The CDR3 loop spans 12 amino acids. Trimming removed 7 bases from V and 7 bases from J, with 13 bases in between. The CDR3 coding sequence is TGTGCCAGTACGGTGGGGGGAGGTGGCTACACCTTC. Its protein product is CASTVGGGGYTF.

This chain joins TRBV7-8 and TRBJ2-5; D possibly corresponds to TRBD2 (6 bases). The CDR3 length is 11 residues. Germline CDR1 SGHVS, CDR2 FQNEAQ. Trimming cost V 4 bases and J 11 bases, with 11 bases left between them. DNA of the CDR3: TGTGCCAGCAGCTCCGCCCGGGAGCAGTACTTC. Protein: CASSSAREQYF.

The J gene is TRBJ2-1, the V gene TRBV3-1 (or the pseudogene TRBV3-2), with 10 positions matching TRBD2. This CDR3 comprises 15 residues. The junction had 0 bases not matched to a gene; V was cut back by 2 bases and J by 2 bases. CDR1 and CDR2 from the germline V gene are LGHDT and YNNKEL (reference sequence). The DNA of the CDR3 is TGTGCCAGCAGCCAAAGCGGGGGGGCCTACAATGAGCAGTTCTTC. Amino acid sequence: CASSQSGGAYNEQFF.

The V and J genes are TRBV3-1 (or the pseudogene TRBV3-2) and TRBJ1-5, with 8 bases identical to TRBD1. The germline V gene has CDR1 LGHDT and CDR2 YNNKEL (reference sequence). The CDR3 totals 16 residues. J was trimmed by 2 bases and V by 3 bases; bases with no gene match: 6. The CDR3 nucleotides read TGTGCCAGCAGCCATGGGGCAGGGGGCGGCAATCAGCCCCAGCATTTT. It yields the protein CASSHGAGGGNQPQHF.

V and J are TRBV18 and TRBJ1-2, with D maybe TRBD1 (5 bases). Trimming took 6 bases from V and 0 from J, leaving 11 bases between them. Germline CDR1 and CDR2: KGHSH and LQKENI. The CDR3 is 14 residues long. CDR3 nucleotides: TGTGCCAGCTCGCCGGGGGTCCCTAACTATGGCTACACCTTC. Its translation is CASSPGVPNYGYTF.

The V call is TRBV19, the J call TRBJ2-7, with 8 bases matching TRBD2. Losses at the gene ends were 5 bases for V and 5 bases for J; bases not matched to a gene: 5. CDR1 and CDR2 from the germline V gene are LNHDA and SQIVND (reference sequence). The CDR3 is 13 amino acids. The CDR3 reads CASSWGAGDEQYF. The CDR3 DNA sequence: TGTGCCAGTAGTTGGGGAGCGGGGGACGAGCAGTACTTC. Filled out from reference TRBV19 and TRBJ2-7, the complete variable domain reads DGGITQSPKYLFRKEGQNVTLSCEQNLNHDAMYWYRQDPGQGLRLIYYSQIVNDFQKGDIAEGYSVSREKKESFPLTVTSAQKNPTAFYLCASSWGAGDEQYFGPGTRLTVT.

The sample holds a few counts of this clone. The V and J genes are TRBV7-2 and TRBJ1-4; TRBD1 aligns across 8 bases. Per germline, CDR1 SGHTA and CDR2 FQGNSA. V shed 1 base, J shed 4 bases, and the junction held 2 bases outside the gene matches. The CDR3 runs to 15 residues. CDR3 nucleotides: TGTGCCAGCAGCTTAGTACAGGGGGATAATGAAAAACTGTTTTTT. Translated: CASSLVQGDNEKLFF.

This rearrangement joins TRBV18 to TRBJ2-3, with D maybe TRBD2 (6 bases). The germline V gene encodes CDR1 KGHSH and CDR2 LQKENI. The CDR3 runs to 12 residues. The V gene lost 3 bases and the J gene lost 11 bases, with 12 bases spanning the gap. The CDR3 region is CASSPQMEGQYF. The CDR3 DNA is TGTGCCAGCTCACCGCAGATGGAGGGGCAGTATTTT.

This chain links TRBV2 with TRBJ1-2; D remains unclear. CDR1 is SNHLY, CDR2 FYNNEI, per germline. CDR3 length equals 14 residues. V lost 7 bases to trimming and J lost 1 base, with 13 bases between them. The CDR3 here is CASTVRHFNYGYTF. CDR3 DNA: TGTGCCAGCACGGTGAGGCACTTTAACTATGGCTACACCTTC.

The CDR3 protein is CAWSSGRGIYSGANVLTF. The CDR3 nucleotides read TGTGCCTGGAGTTCTGGGAGGGGAATCTACTCTGGGGCCAACGTCCTGACTTTC. V and J are TRBV30 and TRBJ2-6, with 7 bases that match TRBD2. The junction had 10 bases not matched to a gene; V was cut back by 2 bases and J by 0 bases. This CDR3 spans 18 amino acids. The germline CDR1 and CDR2 sequences are GTSNPN and SVGIG (reference sequence).

The V and J genes are TRBV11-1 and TRBJ2-1; 8 bases line up with TRBD2. Losses at the gene ends were 3 bases for V and 9 bases for J; bases not matched to a gene: 10. The CDR3 sequence is 15 residues long. Per germline, CDR1 SGHAT and CDR2 FQDESV (reference sequence). The CDR3 reads CASSLGGGPGGEQFF. The CDR3 coding sequence is TGTGCCAGCAGCTTGGGCGGGGGGCCTGGGGGTGAGCAGTTCTTC.

The J gene is TRBJ2-5, the V gene TRBV6-5; 7 bases agree with TRBD1. This CDR3 spans 13 amino acids. J gave up 4 bases and V 8 bases, and 7 bases lay outside the gene matches. CDR1 is MNHEY and CDR2 is SVGAGI in the germline V gene. The CDR3 reads CASQRGGGETQYF. Here the CDR3 DNA reads TGTGCCAGCCAGAGAGGGGGCGGAGAGACCCAGTACTTC.

The chain links TRBV5-1 to TRBJ1-1; D might be TRBD1 (5 bases). The CDR3 is 13 amino acids. The V gene lost 0 bases and the J gene lost 7 bases, with 10 bases spanning the gap. Germline CDR1 SGHRS, CDR2 YFSETQ. The CDR3: CASSLGEGVEAFF. The DNA of the CDR3 is TGCGCCAGCAGCTTGGGAGAAGGGGTTGAAGCTTTCTTT.

The chain recombines TRBV6-5 with TRBJ1-1; D remains unclear. Deletions cut 6 bases from V and 4 bases from J, with 6 bases between. Germline loops: CDR1 MNHEY, CDR2 SVGAGI. This CDR3 spans 11 amino acids. The chain's CDR3 is CASSEVTEAFF. The CDR3 DNA reads as TGTGCCAGCAGCGAGGTCACTGAAGCTTTCTTT.

The V gene is TRBV2, the J gene TRBJ2-1; 7 positions match TRBD1. This CDR3 comprises 16 residues. The germline gives CDR1 SNHLY, CDR2 FYNNEI. V dropped 2 bases and J dropped 2; count of bases not matched to a gene: 6. This chain's CDR3 is CASSELLGQPYNEQFF. The CDR3 nucleotides read TGTGCCAGCAGTGAACTACTGGGACAGCCCTACAATGAGCAGTTCTTC.